This T cell receptor beta chain was identified during a study of control samples from healthy donors and cancer patients. Germline lookup yields CDR1 SEHNR and CDR2 FQNEAQ (reference sequence). The CDR3 consists of 16 residues. The junction had 6 bases not matched to a gene; V was cut back by 3 bases and J by 3 bases. Method: immunoSEQ multiplex PCR; TCRdb's copy keeps in-frame clones and lacks some. The sample carries fewer than 200,000 clones, 88% recorded once. This sequence was found in a woman aged 25 to 39 in good health. Sequenced: blood. The genes are TRBV7-9 and TRBJ2-3, with 10 bases matching TRBD2. The CDR3 is CASSFGASGSTDTQYF. CDR3 coding DNA: TGTGCCAGCAGCTTTGGGGCTAGCGGGAGTACAGATACGCAGTATTTT.